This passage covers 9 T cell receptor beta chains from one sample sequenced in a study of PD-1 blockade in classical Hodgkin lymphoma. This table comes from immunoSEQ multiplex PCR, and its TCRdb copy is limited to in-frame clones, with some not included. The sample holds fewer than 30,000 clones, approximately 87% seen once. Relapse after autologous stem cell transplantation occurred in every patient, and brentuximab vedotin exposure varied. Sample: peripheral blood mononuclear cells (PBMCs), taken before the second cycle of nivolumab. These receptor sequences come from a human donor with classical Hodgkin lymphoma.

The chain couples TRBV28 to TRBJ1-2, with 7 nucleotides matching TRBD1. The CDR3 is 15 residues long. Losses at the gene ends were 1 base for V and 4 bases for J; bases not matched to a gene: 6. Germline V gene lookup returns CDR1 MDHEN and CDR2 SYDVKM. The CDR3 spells CASSLSGRGIYGYTF. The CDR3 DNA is TGTGCCAGCAGTTTATCGGGCAGGGGGATCTATGGCTACACCTTC.

As DNA, the CDR3 is TGTGCCTGGAGTGCTGGGCTAGCGGGAGTACAAGAGACCCAGTACTTC. It codes for CAWSAGLAGVQETQYF. V is TRBV30 and J is TRBJ2-5; 10 nucleotides line up with TRBD2. V was pared by 1 base and J by 2 bases, with 7 bases of the junction left unmatched. CDR1 and CDR2 (germline): GTSNPN, SVGIG (reference sequence). The CDR3 sequence is 16 residues long.

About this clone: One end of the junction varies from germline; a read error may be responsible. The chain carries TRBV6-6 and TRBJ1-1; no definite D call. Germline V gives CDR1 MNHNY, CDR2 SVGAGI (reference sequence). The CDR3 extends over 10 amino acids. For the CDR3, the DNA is TGTGCCAGCAGCCGTGACGGGGTAGTCTTT. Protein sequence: CASSRDGVVF.

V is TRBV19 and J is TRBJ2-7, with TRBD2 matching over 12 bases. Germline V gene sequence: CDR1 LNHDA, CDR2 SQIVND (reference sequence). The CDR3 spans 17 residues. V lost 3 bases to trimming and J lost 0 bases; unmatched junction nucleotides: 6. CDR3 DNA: TGTGCCAGTAGTATTGGGACTAGCGGGCACAGCTCCTACGAGCAGTACTTC. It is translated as CASSIGTSGHSSYEQYF.

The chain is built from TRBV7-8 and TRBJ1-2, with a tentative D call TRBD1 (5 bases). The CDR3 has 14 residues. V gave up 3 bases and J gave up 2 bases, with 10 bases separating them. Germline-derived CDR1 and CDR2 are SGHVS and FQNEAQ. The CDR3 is CASSFRRANYGYTF. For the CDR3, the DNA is TGTGCCAGCAGCTTCCGCAGGGCCAACTATGGCTACACCTTC.

CDR3 residues: CASSLLSGVTDTQYF. The CDR3 nucleotides read TGTGCCAGCAGCTTATTGAGCGGTGTGACAGATACGCAGTATTTT. The chain combines TRBV7-2 with TRBJ2-3; perhaps TRBD2 as D (5 bases). This CDR3 comprises 15 residues. Germline CDR1 reads SGHTA; CDR2 reads FQGNSA. V was cut by 2 bases and J by 3 bases, with 12 bases left in between.

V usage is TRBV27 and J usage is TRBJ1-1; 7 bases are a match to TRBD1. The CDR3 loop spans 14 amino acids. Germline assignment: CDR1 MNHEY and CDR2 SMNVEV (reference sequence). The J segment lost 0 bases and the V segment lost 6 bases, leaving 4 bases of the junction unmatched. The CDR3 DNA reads TGTGCCAGCAGCCGGGACAGAATGAACACTGAAGCTTTCTTT. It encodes CASSRDRMNTEAFF.

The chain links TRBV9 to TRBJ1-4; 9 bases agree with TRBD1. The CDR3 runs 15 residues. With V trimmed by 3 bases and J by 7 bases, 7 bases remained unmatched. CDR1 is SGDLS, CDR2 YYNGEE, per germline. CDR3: CASSAGTGYGEKLFF. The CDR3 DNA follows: TGTGCCAGCAGCGCTGGGACAGGGTATGGTGAAAAACTGTTTTTT.

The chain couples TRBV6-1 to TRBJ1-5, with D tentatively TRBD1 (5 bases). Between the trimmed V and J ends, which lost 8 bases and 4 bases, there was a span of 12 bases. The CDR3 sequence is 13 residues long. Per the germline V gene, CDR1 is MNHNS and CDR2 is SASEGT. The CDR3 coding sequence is TGTGCCAGCCGTACTGCAGGGAATCAGCCCCAGCATTTT. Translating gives CASRTAGNQPQHF.